This TCR beta chain is from a study of T-cell reconstitution after alpha-beta-depleted transplantation in children (dated by TCRdb to the mid-2010s). Regarding the complete study: Using TCR repertoire profiling, the study followed T-cell immune reconstitution in a quantitative way in children after TCRalphabeta/CD19-depleted allogeneic hematopoietic cell transplantation.

Libraries were constructed by PCR. Sequencing took place on an Illumina HiSeq 2500. TCR libraries were prepared with molecular barcoding, using unique molecular identifiers to normalize TCRbeta repertoire quantification. TCRdb applied fastp at Q25 and MiXCR to the public reads, then kept only in-frame beta chains. Rows are unified per CDR3 protein, each entry keeping the most common DNA and genes. The sample table shows about 340,000 distinct CDR3 sequences, and about a tenth are seen once. Together, the top ten hold 2% to 3% of the sample. V trim: 1 base; J trim: 1 base; unmatched bases: 14. Reading the germline V gene gives CDR1 SGHAT and CDR2 FQNNGV. Reading from cysteine to phenylalanine, the CDR3 counts 19 amino acids. The read is trimmed to its CDR3 DNA, 57 bases read in frame from base 1. This clonotype showed up just a few times. The clone's antigen remains unknown. It has no much larger one-base neighbor in the sample; base qualities were not kept.

The clonotype originates from a human donor who donated a stem cell graft to a child with acute lymphoblastic leukemia. This material consisted of PBMCs from the stem cell graft donor, taken from the stem cell graft. The chain couples TRBV11-2 to TRBJ2-3; TRBD2 agrees with 7 junctional bases. CDR3 reads: CASSLVLTIGGSRTDTQYF. At the DNA level, the sequence is TGTGCCAGCAGCTTAGTCCTAACAATAGGCGGGAGCCGCACAGATACGCAGTATTTT.